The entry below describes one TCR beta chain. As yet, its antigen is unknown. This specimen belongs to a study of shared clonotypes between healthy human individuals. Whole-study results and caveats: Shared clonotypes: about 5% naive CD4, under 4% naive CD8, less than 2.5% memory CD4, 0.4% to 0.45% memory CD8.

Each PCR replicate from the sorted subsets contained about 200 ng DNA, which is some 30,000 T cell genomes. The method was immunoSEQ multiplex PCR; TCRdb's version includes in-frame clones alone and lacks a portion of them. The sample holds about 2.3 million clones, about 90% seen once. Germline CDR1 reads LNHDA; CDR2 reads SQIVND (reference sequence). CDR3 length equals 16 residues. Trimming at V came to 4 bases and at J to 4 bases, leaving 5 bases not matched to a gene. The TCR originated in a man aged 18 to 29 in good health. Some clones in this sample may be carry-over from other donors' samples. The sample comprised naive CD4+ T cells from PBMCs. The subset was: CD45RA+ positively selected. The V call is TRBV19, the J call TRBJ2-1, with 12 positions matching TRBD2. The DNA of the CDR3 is TGTGCCAGTAGTACCACAGGACTAGCGGGGTACAATGAGCAGTTCTTC. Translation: CASSTTGLAGYNEQFF.